Each of the 3 T cell receptor beta chains below was sequenced from the same sample in a study of T cell responses to AZD1222 COVID-19 vaccine. Generated by immunoSEQ multiplex PCR, the TCRdb table keeps only in-frame clones and is missing some. The sample records 60,000 to 80,000 clones, about 87% being singletons. Specimen: peripheral blood, collected on day 0 of AZD1222 vaccination. The receptor set was obtained from an adult in good health.

This rearrangement joins TRBV2 to TRBJ1-3; D remains ambiguous. Germline V gene data show CDR1 as SNHLY and CDR2 as FYNNEI. V lost 6 bases to trimming and J lost 4 bases, with 13 bases between them. This CDR3 is built from 14 residues. CDR3 in DNA: TGTGCCAGCAGCTCACTAGCCTGGGGAAACACCATATATTTT. Translation gives CASSSLAWGNTIYF.

The rearrangement links TRBV2 to TRBJ2-2; a weak D match, TRBD2 (6 bases). The V end lost 3 bases, the J end lost 4 bases, and 12 bases lay between the germline ends. Germline CDR1 reads SNHLY; CDR2 reads FYNNEI. This CDR3 comprises 15 residues. This chain's CDR3 is CASSERLARTGELFF. For the CDR3, the DNA is TGTGCCAGCAGTGAGAGGCTAGCGCGCACCGGGGAGCTGTTTTTT.

The genes are TRBV6-5 and TRBJ1-5; maybe TRBD1 (5 bases). Trimming cost V 6 bases and J 10 bases, with 19 bases left between them. This CDR3 comprises 14 residues. Germline V gene sequence: CDR1 MNHEY, CDR2 SVGAGI. The CDR3 DNA sequence: TGTGCCAGCAGCGACCAGGGACCCCAAGTACCCCAGCATTTT. This translates into CASSDQGPQVPQHF.